A single sample gave rise to the 18 T cell receptor beta chains below, sequenced in a study of blood T cell repertoires in COVID-19. Clones were sequenced by immunoSEQ multiplex PCR, and TCRdb holds only the in-frame ones, with some missing. In the table there are some 71,000 clones, under 90% of which are singletons. Specimen: peripheral blood. These receptors originate from a man between 45 and 60 years old with COVID-19, enrolled during active disease.

This clone was picked up a small number of times. V usage is TRBV7-9 and J usage is TRBJ1-1, with D unresolved. Germline loops: CDR1 SEHNR, CDR2 FQNEAQ (reference sequence). The CDR3 is 12 amino acids. Trimming cost V 10 bases and J 4 bases, with 13 bases left between them. CDR3 in amino acids: CATQRGSTEAFF. The CDR3 bases are TGTGCCACCCAACGGGGTTCCACTGAAGCTTTCTTT.

For this clone: A read error may produce the germline difference seen at one junction end. The chain recombines TRBV6-6 with TRBJ1-4; 10 bases align to TRBD1. The CDR3 is 16 amino acids. Germline V gene data show CDR1 as MNHNY and CDR2 as SVGAGI (reference sequence). This chain's CDR3 is CANSRGQGRTDEKLFF. The CDR3, as DNA: TGTGCCAACAGTCGGGGACAGGGGAGGACGGATGAAAAACTGTTTTTT.

A single count supports this clone. V gene TRBV6-4 combines with J gene TRBJ1-1; D not resolved. Trimming removed 4 bases at V and 1 base at J, with 7 bases between. This CDR3 has 13 amino acids. The germline CDR1 and CDR2 sequences are MRHNA and SNTAGT. Here the CDR3 DNA reads TGTGCCAGCAGTGCTTCAGGGAACACTGAAGCTTTCTTT. Residues: CASSASGNTEAFF.

Only one count was recorded for this clone. The J gene is TRBJ2-7, the V gene TRBV7-3; tentative D call: TRBD1 (6 bases). V dropped 2 bases and J dropped 0 bases, with 11 bases sitting between them. Germline V gene sequence: CDR1 SGHTA, CDR2 FQGTGA. This CDR3 spans 15 amino acids. The CDR3 spells CASSLGQGSSYEQYF. CDR3 sequence (DNA): TGTGCCAGCAGCTTAGGGCAGGGGAGCTCCTACGAGCAGTACTTC.

The chain couples TRBV30 to TRBJ1-2; D is undetermined. Trimming cost V 3 bases and J 2 bases, with 16 bases left between them. The CDR3 is 15 amino acids. Germline CDR1 GTSNPN, CDR2 SVGIG (reference sequence). The CDR3 reads CAWRPDGVANYGYTF. The CDR3 region has the DNA TGTGCCTGGAGACCTGACGGGGTGGCCAACTATGGCTACACCTTC.

The chain joins TRBV18 to TRBJ1-6; D might be TRBD1 (5 bases). The ends were cut back, 3 bases at V and 7 bases at J, with 7 bases in the middle. The CDR3 sequence is 13 residues long. Per the germline V gene, CDR1 is KGHSH and CDR2 is LQKENI. As DNA, the CDR3 is TGTGCCAGCTCACCGACAGAGAATTCACCCCTCCACTTT. Protein product: CASSPTENSPLHF.

The rearrangement links TRBV19 to TRBJ1-5; TRBD1 might be the D (5 bases). CDR3 length equals 14 residues. Germline CDR1 LNHDA, CDR2 SQIVND (reference sequence). V lost 6 bases and J 3 bases, leaving 12 bases between the germline ends. The CDR3 nucleotides are TGTGCCAGTAGACCAGGGATTGACAATCAGCCCCAGCATTTT. It encodes CASRPGIDNQPQHF.

This chain links TRBV7-6 with TRBJ2-1, with TRBD1 as a possible D gene (6 bases). Looked up from germline, CDR1 is SGHVS and CDR2 is FNYEAQ. Trimming left V 1 base short and J 3 bases short, with 16 bases between. The CDR3 has 17 residues. The CDR3 reads CASSLGALRGSYNEQFF. As DNA, the CDR3 is TGTGCCAGCAGCTTAGGGGCCCTAAGGGGGAGCTACAATGAGCAGTTCTTC.

The J gene is TRBJ1-6, the V gene TRBV18, with D tentatively TRBD1 (5 bases). The CDR3 spans 15 residues. V was pared by 3 bases and J by 6 bases, with 12 bases between. Germline-derived CDR1 and CDR2 are KGHSH and LQKENI. As DNA, the CDR3 is TGTGCCAGCTCACCCCAACAGGAAACTAATTCACCCCTCCACTTT. Amino acids: CASSPQQETNSPLHF.

The chain joins TRBV7-2 to TRBJ2-3; the match to TRBD2 covers 8 bases. This CDR3 is 13 amino acids long. CDR1 and CDR2 (germline): SGHTA, FQGNSA. J gave up 6 bases and V 4 bases, and 3 bases lay outside the gene matches. CDR3 bases: TGTGCCAGCAGCTATAGCGGGGTGGATACGCAGTATTTT. Translated, it gives CASSYSGVDTQYF. Combining the CDR3 with reference TRBV7-2 and TRBJ2-3 gives the whole variable domain GAGVSQSPSNKVTEKGKDVELRCDPISGHTALYWYRQSLGQGLEFLIYFQGNSAPDKSGLPSDRFSAERTGGSVSTLTIQRTQQEDSAVYLCASSYSGVDTQYFGPGTRLTVL.

V and J are TRBV6-2 or TRBV6-3 and TRBJ1-1, with 7 bases lining up with TRBD1. J was trimmed by 7 bases and V by 5 bases; bases with no gene match: 4. This CDR3 spans 12 amino acids. CDR1 is MNHEY and CDR2 is SVGEGT in the germline V gene. The CDR3 DNA follows: TGTGCCAGCAGTAGAAGACAGGGTGAAGCTTTCTTT. This encodes CASSRRQGEAFF.

The V and J genes are TRBV11-2 and TRBJ2-7; the D gene is possibly TRBD1 (5 bases). V dropped 5 bases and J dropped 3 bases, with 17 bases sitting between them. The CDR3 is made up of 15 amino acids. The germline gives CDR1 SGHAT, CDR2 FQNNGV. CDR3 sequence: CASSQGITSYYEQYF. CDR3 coding DNA: TGTGCCAGCAGCCAGGGCATAACAAGCTACTACGAGCAGTACTTC.

The chain is built from TRBV9 and TRBJ2-7, with TRBD2 matching 10 bases. J gave up 0 bases and V 0 bases, and 3 bases lay outside the gene matches. There are 16 residues in the CDR3. Looked up from germline, CDR1 is SGDLS and CDR2 is YYNGEE. The CDR3 sequence is CASSVEASGSSYEQYF. DNA for the CDR3: TGTGCCAGCAGCGTAGAAGCTAGCGGGAGCTCCTACGAGCAGTACTTC.

V is TRBV5-4 and J is TRBJ1-6, with unresolved D. Germline V CDR1 and CDR2: SGHNT, YYREEE (reference sequence). V gave up 4 bases and J gave up 8 bases, with 13 bases separating them. This CDR3 comprises 14 residues. The CDR3 DNA sequence: TGTGCCAGCAGCGCTAAAGCAAGATATTCACCCCTCCACTTT. It is translated as CASSAKARYSPLHF.

This chain's CDR3 is CASGSGTYEQYF. The DNA of the CDR3 is TGTGCTAGTGGTTCAGGGACCTACGAGCAGTACTTC. The rearrangement links TRBV12-5 to TRBJ2-7; perhaps TRBD1 as D (5 bases). The CDR3 length is 12 residues. Germline V gene lookup returns CDR1 LGHNT and CDR2 FRNRAP. V was pared by 4 bases and J by 2 bases, with 6 bases between.

This clone was counted between two and nine times. This rearrangement joins TRBV6-5 to TRBJ1-6; D ambiguous. CDR1 MNHEY and CDR2 SVGAGI come from the germline V gene. Deletions cut 0 bases from V and 2 bases from J, with 5 bases between. CDR3 length: 15 amino acids. CDR3 sequence (DNA): TGTGCCAGCAGTTACTCGTCAGCCTATAATTCACCCCTCCACTTT. Amino acids: CASSYSSAYNSPLHF.

The chain joins TRBV28 to TRBJ1-5; 7 bases map to TRBD1. With V trimmed by 6 bases and J by 3 bases, 8 bases remained unmatched. Germline assignment: CDR1 MDHEN and CDR2 SYDVKM. This CDR3 comprises 15 residues. This CDR3 is CASRLRDRLNQPQHF. The CDR3 DNA reads TGTGCCAGCAGGCTGCGGGACAGACTCAATCAGCCCCAGCATTTT.

CDR3 protein: CASSPSGGSSGEQFF. In DNA form, the CDR3 reads TGTGCCAGCAGCCCTAGCGGGGGATCATCGGGTGAGCAGTTCTTC. The chain links TRBV7-3 to TRBJ2-1; 10 nucleotides line up with TRBD2. Looked up from germline, CDR1 is SGHTA and CDR2 is FQGTGA. This CDR3 has 15 amino acids. V gave up 5 bases and J gave up 9 bases; unmatched junction bases: 10.